This T cell receptor beta chain comes out of a study of T cells after posttransplantation cyclophosphamide. Study-level findings and limits: Skin or GI-infiltrating T cells shared few TRB sequences with blood.

This clone has a single count. Its antigen is not known. The table came from immunoSEQ multiplex PCR; TCRdb's copy has only in-frame clones and leaves some out. Of 30,000 to 40,000 clones listed, about 87% were seen once; the top ten hold approximately 15%. The CDR3 covers 15 residues. Trimming removed 10 bases from V and 0 bases from J, with 16 bases in between. Looked up from germline, CDR1 is LNHDA and CDR2 is SQIVND (reference sequence). The source is a woman aged 40 to 50 with a blood cancer, CMV-positive, and with a related stem cell donor. This rearrangement joins TRBV19 to TRBJ2-4; the D gene is possibly TRBD2 (5 bases). The sequenced sample was PBMCs. This chain's CDR3 is CATGARGLAKNIQYF. The CDR3 DNA follows: TGTGCCACGGGCGCCAGAGGGCTAGCCAAAAACATTCAGTACTTC.